This T cell receptor beta chain derives from a study of blood T cell repertoires in COVID-19. The participants were between about 18 and 100 years old and came from under 25 US areas. Categorization into cohorts depended on clinical history that participants reported. As processed by the authors: Reference gene primers were amplified, and this amplification served to estimate nucleated cell counts. Assay used: immunoSEQ multiplex PCR; TCRdb lists only in-frame clones, some missing. That table gives V, J and clone size, and the DNA gave D and trimming. Among a few hundred thousand clones listed, 88% were seen once. The V end lost 4 bases, the J end lost 7 bases, and 17 bases lay between the germline ends. Germline loops: CDR1 SNHLY, CDR2 FYNNEI. This CDR3 spans 15 amino acids.

V gene TRBV2 combines with J gene TRBJ2-4; a weak D match, TRBD1 (6 bases). Sequencing input: PBMCs or T cells enriched from blood (not recorded which). This TCR came from a man younger than 40 who had recovered from COVID-19. CDR3 amino acids: CASSAQTGSANIQYF. The CDR3 DNA is TGTGCCAGCAGTGCCCAGACAGGTTCGGCGAACATTCAGTACTTC.